What follows describes a single TCR beta chain. There is no known antigen for this receptor. No base quality values were provided; no much bigger clone lies one nucleotide off. These data come from a study of blood T cell repertoires in COVID-19 (dated by TCRdb to about 2020). Some background on the complete study: The collaborator samples originated in the United States, Italy and Spain and spanned the acute and convalescent phases of COVID-19. The dataset comprised deeply sampled blood TCRbeta repertoires from subjects exposed to, actively infected with, or recovered from COVID-19. Where HLA class I and class II types were available, the types were taken from metadata supplied by the sample provider, not from assay-based typing. The repertoires were released in a freely available public database intended as a resource for research on the immune response to SARS-CoV-2. Samples came from the ongoing ImmuneRACE study (first 160 participants) plus 1,254 subjects from 6 global collaborators. The material from the prospective study consisted of cDNA or gDNA derived from T cells, B-cell-depleted T cells, or PBMCs. The sample metadata nearly always contained a de-identified subject ID, COVID-19 status, age in years and sex. Points the paper makes about the study in general: How much clinical and demographic metadata was included differed by source and by participant, and the metadata was provided uncurated.

Deletion took 0 bases off V and 7 bases off J, with a span of 13 bases between the germline ends. Taken from cysteine to phenylalanine, the CDR3 has 15 residues. The only DNA kept is the CDR3, 45 bases in frame from the first base. CDR1 is given as LGHNA and CDR2 as YSLEER, both from the germline V gene. In the prospective study, participants were about 18 to 95 years old, resided in about two dozen geographic areas of the United States, and were enrolled through a virtual design. Cohort assignment in the prospective study relied on participant-reported clinical history from a screening survey and a study questionnaire. Recovered participants in ImmuneRACE Cohort 3 were defined by two consecutive negative NP/OP PCR tests, clearance by a healthcare professional, or resolution of symptoms. In the prospective study, mobile phlebotomists collected whole blood, serum and a nasopharyngeal or oropharyngeal swab from each participant. Over a 2-month period, participants in the prospective study had the option of providing additional blood draws and questionnaires. Before DNA extraction, blood samples from the prospective study were shipped at room temperature or frozen.

TCRbeta CDR3 regions were amplified from genomic DNA by means of the immunoSEQ Assay, a bias-controlled multiplex PCR. In the paper's pipeline: The number of nucleated cells in each sample was estimated by amplification of reference gene primers within the assay. To quantify the absolute abundance of each unique TCRbeta CDR3 rearrangement, sequence reads were collapsed and filtered. For each sample, productive Simpson clonality was calculated as the square root of Simpson's diversity index over productive rearrangements. Sourced from immuneACCESS, this table was stored by TCRdb with only in-frame sequences that have V and J called. A share of the clones is absent; for the studies checked, an unresolved V gene accounts for under half, and the remainder has no known explanation. V, J and clone size are taken as reported in that table, and D and trimming were inferred from the DNA itself. Across this sample there are around 400,000 clones, with 85% to 90% seen only once. The biggest ten clones account for about 1.7% of the sample.

Sequenced: PBMCs or T cells enriched from blood (not recorded which). This clonotype originated in a woman in her 30s who had recovered from COVID-19. Recombination joined TRBV4-3 with TRBJ2-1, with the D gene not clear enough to name. The CDR3 reads CASSQDTIFGNEQFF. The DNA reads TGCGCCAGCAGCCAAGACACTATTTTCGGAAATGAGCAGTTCTTC.